Each of the 15 T cell receptor beta chains below was sequenced from the same sample in a study of blood T cells in healthy people across ages. PCR was performed a second time for about 6 to 12 cycles using a sample-barcoded 5' primer and a J-beta primer mix. TCRdb re-derived calls from the 5' RACE reads in MiXCR, one entry per CDR3 protein. In the table there are about 1,600,000 distinct CDR3 sequences, 42% of which are singletons. Sequencing was done on a sample of blood. The receptors were sampled from a woman aged 18-30 years in good health.

This rearrangement joins TRBV23-1 to TRBJ2-7; maybe TRBD2 (6 bases). TRBV23-1 is given ORF status, its function remaining uncertain. Trimming stripped 3 bases from V and 4 bases from J, with 19 bases between. The CDR3 consists of 16 residues. The CDR3 DNA reads as TGCGCCAGCAGTCACGGGGCGGGACGGATGGTTTACGAGCAGTACTTC. It is translated as CASSHGAGRMVYEQYF.

This clonotype has a count of ten or more. This chain connects TRBV12-3 or TRBV12-4 to TRBJ2-3; 8 bases line up with TRBD2. The CDR3 has 14 amino acids. The V segment lost 6 bases and the J segment 1 base; nucleotides outside the gene matches: 3. In DNA form, the CDR3 reads TGTGCCAGCAGGCGGGGGGCCGGCACAGATACGCAGTATTTT. The encoded protein is CASRRGAGTDTQYF.

In this sample, this clonotype turned up once. This chain links TRBV14 with TRBJ1-6; D remains unclear. The CDR3 spans 17 residues. Germline V gene data show CDR1 as SGHDN and CDR2 as FVKESK. Trimming removed 0 bases from V and 0 bases from J, with 9 bases in between. The CDR3 nucleotides are TGTGCCAGCAGCCAAGATGTAAGGTCCTCCTATAATTCACCCCTCCACTTT. This encodes CASSQDVRSSYNSPLHF.

CDR3 protein: CASSLVGGLAKNIQYF. The CDR3 DNA is TGTGCCAGCAGCTTAGTGGGGGGCCTAGCCAAAAACATTCAGTACTTC. The chain carries TRBV7-2 and TRBJ2-4; D assignment may be TRBD1 or TRBD2 (6 bases each). Trimming pared 1 base from V and 0 bases from J, leaving 10 bases between. CDR3 length equals 16 residues. Looked up from germline, CDR1 is SGHTA and CDR2 is FQGNSA. The full variable domain, rest sourced from reference TRBV7-2 and TRBJ2-4, is GAGVSQSPSNKVTEKGKDVELRCDPISGHTALYWYRQSLGQGLEFLIYFQGNSAPDKSGLPSDRFSAERTGGSVSTLTIQRTQQEDSAVYLCASSLVGGLAKNIQYFGAGTRLSVL.

As for this clonotype: This may come from a read error, since a much larger clone is one base off. V and J are TRBV2 and TRBJ2-3; D remains unclear. The CDR3 is 12 amino acids. CDR1 and CDR2 (germline): SNHLY, FYNNEI. In DNA form, the CDR3 reads TGTGCCAACAGTGAAAGTGGGGATACGCAGTATTTT. Its protein is CANSESGDTQYF.

This chain joins TRBV27 and TRBJ2-7; TRBD2 aligns across 12 bases. With the DNA end fitting TRBJ2-5 better, the J assignment may be wrong. The CDR3 runs to 16 residues. In germline, CDR1 is MNHEY, CDR2 SMNVEV (reference sequence). CDR3: CASSLRASGGAVTQYF. DNA for the CDR3: TGTGCCAGCAGTTTAAGGGCTAGCGGGGGGGCTGTGACCCAGTACTTC.

This clonotype was observed a handful of times. This sequence joins TRBV15 and TRBJ1-5; D not resolved. From germline, CDR1 is LNHNV and CDR2 YYDKDF (reference sequence). The length of the CDR3 is 15 residues. Trimming stripped 0 bases from V and 0 bases from J, with 6 bases between. Written as DNA, the CDR3 is TGTGCCACCAGCAGAGATCACACTAGCAATCAGCCCCAGCATTTT. This encodes CATSRDHTSNQPQHF. The full variable domain, in which reference TRBV15 and TRBJ1-5 provide the parts outside the CDR3, is DAMVIQNPRYQVTQFGKPVTLSCSQTLNHNVMYWYQQKSSQAPKLLFHYYDKDFNNEADTPDNFQSRRPNTSFCFLDIRSPGLGDTAMYLCATSRDHTSNQPQHFGDGTRLSIL.

The chain employs TRBV6-5 and TRBJ1-6; D gene ambiguous. The germline V gene encodes CDR1 MNHEY and CDR2 SVGAGI. Trimming left V 8 bases short and J 7 bases short, with 9 bases between. The CDR3 consists of 12 residues. The CDR3 region has the DNA TGTGCCAGCGCAGATATAAATTCACCCCTCCACTTT. Its translation: CASADINSPLHF.

This clonotype was counted between two and nine times. The chain employs TRBV2 and TRBJ2-4; no clear D. The CDR3 is made up of 13 amino acids. The V gene's germline CDR1 is SNHLY and CDR2 FYNNEI. The V and J ends lost 3 bases and 7 bases respectively, with 10 bases between them. The CDR3 protein is CASSEGDRNIQYF. DNA of the CDR3: TGTGCCAGCAGTGAGGGTGATAGGAACATTCAGTACTTC.

This clonotype has just a few counts. The rearrangement links TRBV10-3 to TRBJ1-2; D is perhaps TRBD1 (6 bases). The germline CDR1 and CDR2 sequences are ENHRY and SYGVKD. V was shortened by 6 bases and J by 7 bases, with 24 bases between the two germline ends. CDR3 length: 16 amino acids. The CDR3 nucleotides are TGTGCCATCAGAGAAACAGGGAACTCACCTCTATGTGGCTACACCTTC. Translation: CAIRETGNSPLCGYTF.

The genes are TRBV2 and TRBJ1-1, with no clear D. Deletions cut 10 bases from V and 1 base from J, with 19 bases between. There are 15 residues in the CDR3. Germline CDR1 and CDR2: SNHLY and FYNNEI. In DNA form, the CDR3 reads TGTGCCACCCCGAGGTTAGGACTAAAGAACACTGAAGCTTTCTTT. Amino acid sequence: CATPRLGLKNTEAFF.

J is TRBJ2-7 and V is TRBV12-3 or TRBV12-4; 12 nucleotides align to TRBD2. After removal of 6 bases from V and 7 bases from J, the junction contained 7 bases not matched to a gene. This CDR3 has 14 residues. This chain's CDR3 is CASRSSGRDNEQYF. CDR3 in DNA: TGTGCCAGCAGGTCTAGCGGGAGGGACAATGAGCAGTACTTC.

The J gene is TRBJ2-3, the V gene TRBV6-1; no clear D. Trimming stripped 0 bases from V and 3 bases from J, with 19 bases between. The CDR3 consists of 18 residues. Looked up from germline, CDR1 is MNHNS and CDR2 is SASEGT. This chain's CDR3 is CASSEAVGRGLRTDTQYF. As DNA, the CDR3 is TGTGCCAGCAGTGAAGCCGTTGGACGCGGCCTACGTACAGATACGCAGTATTTT.

V and J are TRBV4-1 and TRBJ2-1; D may be TRBD2 (6 bases). The closer fit of TRBJ2-7 to the DNA end suggests the J call may be wrong. This CDR3 spans 14 amino acids. The germline V gene has CDR1 MGHRA and CDR2 YSYEKL. The CDR3 spells CASSFRDLNNEQYF. CDR3 nucleotide sequence: TGCGCCAGCAGCTTTCGGGACTTAAACAATGAGCAGTACTTC.

The gene calls are TRBV19 and TRBJ1-4, with TRBD1 matching over 7 bases. The V and J ends lost 7 bases and 2 bases, in that order; junction bases with no gene match: 7. Germline V gives CDR1 LNHDA, CDR2 SQIVND (reference sequence). CDR3 length: 15 amino acids. The CDR3 sequence is CASTTQGVTNEKLFF. CDR3 nucleotides: TGTGCCAGTACCACTCAGGGGGTCACTAATGAAAAACTGTTTTTT.